This T cell receptor (beta chain) was recovered during a study of T cell responses to AZD1222 COVID-19 vaccine. The CDR3 has 16 amino acids. The germline gives CDR1 SGHTA, CDR2 FQGTGA. Study-wide points: Without day 14 samples, only post-peak T cell repertoires were studied. Possibly, clonal diversity was underestimated; donors were largely white British and included more females.

The method was immunoSEQ multiplex PCR; TCRdb's version includes in-frame clones alone and lacks a portion of them. Here the sample spans 100,000 to 150,000 clones, 92% being singletons. As regards this clone: Its antigen is not known. The junction differs from germline at one of its ends, possibly a read error.

The sequencing here drew on peripheral blood, taken on day 0 of AZD1222 vaccination. The chain links TRBV7-3 to TRBJ1-6, with 8 bases lining up with TRBD1. The TCR comes from an adult in good health. CDR3 amino acids: CASSITGGTYNSPLHF. CDR3 bases: TGTGCCAGCAGCATAACAGGGGGTACCTATAATTCACCCCTCCACTTT. Based on the CDR3 plus reference TRBV7-3 and TRBJ1-6, the full variable domain is GAGVSQTPSNKVTEKGKYVELRCDPISGHTALYWYRQSLGQGPEFLIYFQGTGAADDSGLPNDRFFAVRPEGSVSTLKIQRTERGDSAVYLCASSITGGTYNSPLHFGNGTRLTVT.